Listed below are T cell receptor beta chains from one sample, sequenced in a study of T cells in Graves' hyperthyroidism and ophthalmopathy. TCRdb used MiXCR to reprocess the multiplex PCR reads, holding one entry per CDR3 protein. In the table there are 600,000 to 700,000 distinct CDR3 sequences, 45% of which are singletons. The specimen sequenced was peripheral blood or thyroid tissue (not recorded which). The receptors shown here come from an adult man with Graves' disease, either hyperthyroidism or ophthalmopathy (not recorded which). Both conserved end residues are part of each CDR3. The order of the fields is clone size, J gene, D gene, V gene, CDR3 DNA, CDR3 protein. The D gene is left open where the match is weak. The size entry is marked missing in some rows and otherwise reads once, few, many or a size class.

NA TRBJ2-7 TRBD1 TRBV7-8 TGTGCCAGCAGCTTGGAGCCGGGACAGGGCTACGAGCAGTACTTC CASSLEPGQGYEQYF
NA TRBJ2-5 TRBD1 TRBV7-8 TGTGCCAGCAGCTTACAAGAGTCGACAGGGCCCCAGTACTTC CASSLQESTGPQYF
few TRBJ1-3 TRBD1 TRBV7-9 TGTGCCAGCAGCTTAACCCGCGACAGGGGGCCTGGAAACACCATATATTTT CASSLTRDRGPGNTIYF
many TRBJ1-5 NA TRBV2 TGTGCCAGCGGCCTCGGGCTCGTAGGTCAGCCCCAGCATTTT CASGLGLVGQPQHF
NA TRBJ2-5 NA TRBV20-1 TGCAGTGCTAGAGATCTTGCAGGGAACTTCCAGCAAGAGACCCAGTACTTC CSARDLAGNFQQETQYF
NA TRBJ2-7 NA TRBV5-1 TGTGCCAGCAGCCTGACCCGGAACCACGAGCAGTACTTC CASSLTRNHEQYF
NA TRBJ2-7 NA TRBV6-5 TGTGCCAGCGGCCGGACCCCCTCGGGCGAGCAGTACTTC CASGRTPSGEQYF
few TRBJ1-2 NA TRBV6-5 TGTGCCAGCAGTTATCGGGTCGGAAGAGGGGGTGACGACTATGGCTACACCTTC CASSYRVGRGGDDYGYTF
NA TRBJ1-5 NA TRBV5-6 TGTGCCAGCAGCTTTGCGACCGATAGCAATCAGCCCCAGCATTTT CASSFATDSNQPQHF
few TRBJ2-7 NA TRBV7-3 TGTGCCAGCAGCCTACAAGGGAGTTGGGGCTCCTACGAGCAGTACTTC CASSLQGSWGSYEQYF
NA TRBJ1-2 TRBD1 TRBV11-2 TGTGCCAGCAGGACATCCGGCGTGCTAGTCGGGGGACAGTACTATGGCTACACCTTC CASRTSGVLVGGQYYGYTF
NA TRBJ2-7 TRBD1 TRBV2 TGTGCCAGTAGCTCCGGACAGGGCTCCTCCTACGAGCAGTACTTC CASSSGQGSSYEQYF
many TRBJ1-5 NA TRBV12-3/TRBV12-4 TGTGCCAGCAGTTTAGGGGCGACGAGGGTCCAGCATTTT CASSLGATRVQHF
NA TRBJ2-5 NA TRBV15 TGTGCCACCAGCAGAGGGACGGAAGAGACCCAGTACTTC CATSRGTEETQYF
few TRBJ1-5 TRBD1 TRBV24-1 TGTGCCACCAGTGATCAGGACAGGGGGGATCAGCCCCAGCATTTT CATSDQDRGDQPQHF
NA TRBJ1-1 NA TRBV2 TGTGCCAGCAGGGATCAAAACGGAGGCACTGAAGCTTTCTTT CASRDQNGGTEAFF
NA TRBJ2-2 NA TRBV20-1 TGCAGTGCTATCTCAGGGGACACCGGGGAGCTGTTTTTT CSAISGDTGELFF
NA TRBJ2-7 NA TRBV3-1 TGTGCCAGCAGCCAAGATGGCGGCAGGTCCTACGAGCAGTACTTC CASSQDGGRSYEQYF
NA TRBJ2-5 TRBD1 TRBV2 TGTGCCACCAGTGACCAGACAGGGGGCCTACAAGAGACCCAGTACTTC CATSDQTGGLQETQYF
few TRBJ2-7 NA TRBV29-1 TGCAGCGTTGAAGATCGCAGGTTCTCCTACGAGCAGTACTTC CSVEDRRFSYEQYF
many TRBJ1-1 NA TRBV2 TGTGCCAGCAGGACATACACTGAAGCTTTCTTT CASRTYTEAFF
many TRBJ1-4 TRBD1 TRBV20-1 TGCAGTGCGCCGACAGGGCAGGATGAAAAACTGTTTTTT CSAPTGQDEKLFF
NA TRBJ1-1 NA TRBV7-8 TGTGCCAGCAGCTTAGAACGGCCCACTGAAGCTTTCTTT CASSLERPTEAFF
many TRBJ1-4 NA TRBV29-1 TGCAGCGTTAGTCAGGAACCTGAAAAACTGTTTTTT CSVSQEPEKLFF
few TRBJ2-5 NA TRBV7-9 TGTGCCAGCAGCTTCGAGACAGCTTTCCAAGAGACCCAGTACTTC CASSFETAFQETQYF
once TRBJ2-7 NA TRBV20-1 TGCAGTGCTAGAGATAGCGGAAGCAGCTACGAGCAGTACTTC CSARDSGSSYEQYF
many TRBJ1-2 NA TRBV7-2 TGTGCCAGCAGGGAACCAGGGATTCCTTACTATGGCTACACCTTC CASREPGIPYYGYTF
few TRBJ1-2 NA TRBV20-1 TGCAGTGCTAGAGACGATAGGAACTATGGCTACACCTTC CSARDDRNYGYTF
NA TRBJ1-2 NA TRBV7-9 TGTGCCAGCAGCGAGAGGTCCGGGTCCTACTATGGCTACACCTTC CASSERSGSYYGYTF
few TRBJ1-1 NA TRBV7-9 TGTGCCAGCAGCTTCAAAATGAACACTGAAGCTTTCTTT CASSFKMNTEAFF
many TRBJ1-2 TRBD1 TRBV24-1 TGTGCCACCAGTGAGACAGGGTCCGATGGCTACACCTTC CATSETGSDGYTF
few TRBJ1-1 NA TRBV6-1 TGTGCCAGCAGTGCCAGGGCGGCCACTGAAGCTTTCTTT CASSARAATEAFF
many TRBJ2-7 TRBD2 TRBV10-3 TGTGCCATCAGTGAAGGGACTAGCTTTTACTTC CAISEGTSFYF
NA TRBJ2-7 NA TRBV7-9 TGTGCCAGCACCTCTACACGTTTTTACGAGCAGTACTTC CASTSTRFYEQYF
NA TRBJ1-1 TRBD1 TRBV29-1 TGCAGCTCCACCGGGACAGGGAGTGGCACTGAAGCTTTCTTT CSSTGTGSGTEAFF